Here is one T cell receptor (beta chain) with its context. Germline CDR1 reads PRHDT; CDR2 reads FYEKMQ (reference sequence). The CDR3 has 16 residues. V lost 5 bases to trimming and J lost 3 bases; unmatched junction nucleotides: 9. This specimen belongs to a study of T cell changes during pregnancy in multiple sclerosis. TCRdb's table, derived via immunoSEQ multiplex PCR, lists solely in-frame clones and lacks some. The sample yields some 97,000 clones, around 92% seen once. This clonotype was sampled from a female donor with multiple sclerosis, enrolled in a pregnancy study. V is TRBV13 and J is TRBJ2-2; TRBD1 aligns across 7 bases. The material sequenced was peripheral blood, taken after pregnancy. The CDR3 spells CASSAYYRGDTGELFF. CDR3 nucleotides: TGTGCCAGCAGCGCATACTACAGGGGCGACACCGGGGAGCTGTTTTTT.